A selection of T cell receptor beta chains follows, all from one sample in a study of blood T cell repertoires in COVID-19. Generated by immunoSEQ multiplex PCR, the TCRdb table keeps only in-frame clones and is missing some. The sample consists of under 250,000 clones, about 91% of them appearing once. Sequenced input: peripheral blood. These receptors came from a woman aged 30 to 39 with COVID-19, enrolled during active disease. Each CDR3 is given with its conserved first and last residue. Each record gives: V gene, J gene, CDR3 protein.

TRBV19,TRBJ1-1,CASSQGTAAATEAFF
TRBV10-2,TRBJ1-2,CASSGGPRANYGYTF
TRBV7-2,TRBJ2-7,CASSRTSGGYYEQYF
TRBV7-2,TRBJ1-1,CASSSRWDTEAFF
TRBV5-1,TRBJ2-7,CASSLSGGASYEQYF
TRBV9,TRBJ1-2,CASSLQTGTSDGYTF
TRBV4-2,TRBJ1-3,CASSQVGDRGPGNTIYF
TRBV18,TRBJ2-3,CASSPSLSDTQYF
TRBV27,TRBJ2-1,CASSRQRGQDNEQFF
TRBV6-2/TRBV6-3,TRBJ2-5,CASSYSPPFLAETQYF
TRBV25-1,TRBJ1-1,CASSEVGKREAFF
TRBV7-2,TRBJ1-1,CASSPTGGDTEAFF
TRBV7-9,TRBJ2-3,CASSSPEGASDTQYF
TRBV11-3,TRBJ2-2,CASKGQGFDTGELFF
TRBV29-1,TRBJ1-2,CSVDRQGDGYTF
TRBV15,TRBJ2-1,CATRATGSPSGEQFF
TRBV7-2,TRBJ1-1,CASSPGGGARAFF
TRBV27,TRBJ2-1,CASSLSSGSSYNEQFF
TRBV2,TRBJ2-7,CASSDRVSYEQYF
TRBV19,TRBJ1-2,CASSIGGEANYGYTF
TRBV6-5,TRBJ1-6,CASSYDGGTSSPLHF
TRBV5-1,TRBJ2-1,CASSLGGTSGYSYNEQFF
TRBV10-2,TRBJ1-5,CASRERGTGFHQPQHF
TRBV9,TRBJ2-2,CASSVGLAGTGELFF
TRBV18,TRBJ2-6,CASSPGQGPGANVLTF
TRBV9,TRBJ1-2,CASSLQEIYGYTF
TRBV4-1,TRBJ1-5,CASSQQEYSNQPQHF
TRBV10-1,TRBJ2-3,CASSSNRGADTQYF
TRBV28,TRBJ2-7,CASSDTYEQYF
TRBV7-2,TRBJ2-3,CASSSFGGSTDTQYF
TRBV7-2,TRBJ2-3,CASSKPGTDTQYF
TRBV11-2,TRBJ2-5,CASQGTETQYF
TRBV15,TRBJ2-4,CATSRQGVGKNIQYF
TRBV11-2,TRBJ2-4,CASSLVRKRLAKNIQYF
TRBV24-1,TRBJ2-5,CATSDPLETQYF
TRBV6-1,TRBJ2-7,CASSEVATYEQYF
TRBV4-2,TRBJ1-1,CASSQPGQGFPDTEAFF
TRBV29-1,TRBJ1-2,CSVEVGSVWAGVNYGYTF
TRBV6-2/TRBV6-3,TRBJ2-2,CASSYGTSVDTGELFF
TRBV14,TRBJ1-6,CASSQDPAGILSPLHF